These 19 T cell receptor beta chains share one sample of origin, sequenced in a study of shared clonotypes between healthy human individuals. Sequencing was performed with immunoSEQ multiplex PCR; in TCRdb, only in-frame clones are kept and a portion is missing. The sample includes a few million clones, around 94% of them seen just once. Material for sequencing was naive CD4+ T cells sorted from blood. Sample subset: CD45RA+ positively selected. These receptors were obtained from a man between 18 and 29 years old in good health.

This chain uses TRBV11-1 with TRBJ2-7; D remains unclear. Germline assignment: CDR1 SGHAT and CDR2 FQDESV (reference sequence). Trimming took off 1 base at V and 2 bases at J, with 6 bases between the two ends. The CDR3 runs 13 residues. The CDR3 loop is CASSLGHTYEQYF. CDR3 bases: TGTGCCAGCAGCTTAGGACACACCTACGAGCAGTACTTC.

CDR3 in amino acids: CASSGTSGGDTQYF. Written as DNA, the CDR3 is TGTGCCAGCAGTGGAACTAGCGGGGGTGATACGCAGTATTTT. This sequence joins TRBV6-6 and TRBJ2-3, with 11 nucleotides matching TRBD2. CDR3 size: 14 residues. The germline CDR1 and CDR2 sequences are MNHNY and SVGAGI (reference sequence). V was pared by 5 bases and J by 6 bases, with 4 bases of the junction left unmatched.

This clone occurred a few times. The CDR3 protein is CASSIGTGEGQPQHF. The DNA of the CDR3 is TGTGCCAGTAGTATCGGGACAGGGGAAGGCCAGCCCCAGCATTTT. The chain combines TRBV19 with TRBJ1-5; 10 nucleotides line up with TRBD1. Germline V gene data show CDR1 as LNHDA and CDR2 as SQIVND (reference sequence). The CDR3 length is 15 residues. The junction had 6 bases not matched to a gene; V was cut back by 3 bases and J by 7 bases.

The CDR3 sequence: CASSSRTGAFTF. The CDR3 DNA is TGTGCCAGCAGCTCGCGGACAGGGGCCTTCACCTTC. The V gene is TRBV7-8, the J gene TRBJ1-2; 9 positions agree with TRBD1. V lost 4 bases to trimming and J lost 13 bases; unmatched junction nucleotides: 7. There are 12 residues in the CDR3. Germline CDR1 reads SGHVS; CDR2 reads FQNEAQ.

The rearrangement uses TRBV5-1 and TRBJ2-1; either TRBD1 or TRBD2 may supply D (6 bases each). This CDR3 is 16 amino acids long. CDR1 SGHRS and CDR2 YFSETQ come from the germline V gene. With 0 bases removed from V and 3 bases from J, the gap between germline ends came to 13 bases. The CDR3 is CASSLGAGQGYNEQFF. CDR3 coding DNA: TGCGCCAGCAGCTTGGGCGCGGGACAAGGCTACAATGAGCAGTTCTTC.

As regards this clone: At the DNA level, this CDR3 is encoded by other sequences in the same sample as well. The chain links TRBV7-6 to TRBJ2-7; D gene uncertain. CDR1 is SGHVS and CDR2 is FNYEAQ in the germline V gene. The CDR3 consists of 14 residues. V lost 1 base, J lost 1 base, and 8 bases lay in between. Here the CDR3 reads CASSLVYNSYEQYF. The CDR3 bases are TGTGCCAGCAGCTTAGTCTATAATTCCTACGAGCAGTACTTC.

The V call is TRBV18, the J call TRBJ2-7; D gene ambiguous. Germline V lookup: CDR1 KGHSH, CDR2 LQKENI. This CDR3 contains 12 residues. V was cut by 6 bases and J by 6 bases, with 12 bases left in between. CDR3 coding DNA: TGTGCCAGCTCCCTACCCCCGGGCGAGCAGTACTTC. This sequence encodes CASSLPPGEQYF.

The rearrangement joins TRBV9 to TRBJ2-7, with D perhaps TRBD1 (6 bases). Trimming removed 2 bases from V and 2 bases from J, with 11 bases in between. Per the germline V gene, CDR1 is SGDLS and CDR2 is YYNGEE. This CDR3 contains 14 residues. The DNA of the CDR3 is TGTGCCAGCAGCGTTAGTACAGGGACCTACGAGCAGTACTTC. Its translation is CASSVSTGTYEQYF.

In this sample, this clone turned up once. V gene TRBV7-2 combines with J gene TRBJ2-1; possibly TRBD2 for D (6 bases). CDR3 size: 13 residues. Trimming shortened V by 4 bases and J by 6 bases, and 10 bases separated the two germline ends. Germline values: CDR1 SGHTA, CDR2 FQGNSA. CDR3 region: CASSSGVSNEQFF. Written as DNA, the CDR3 is TGTGCCAGCAGCTCGGGGGTAAGCAATGAGCAGTTCTTC.

The chain links TRBV28 to TRBJ2-3; 10 nucleotides line up with TRBD2. The V gene end was trimmed by 7 bases and the J gene end by 6 bases; junction bases not matched to a gene: 7. Germline CDR1 and CDR2: MDHEN and SYDVKM. CDR3 length equals 14 residues. The CDR3 DNA sequence: TGTGCCAGCATTCGAGCGGGGGGGCTGGATACGCAGTATTTT. Translating gives CASIRAGGLDTQYF. The full variable domain, completed using reference TRBV28 and TRBJ2-3, is DVKVTQSSRYLVKRTGEKVFLECVQDMDHENMFWYRQDPGLGLRLIYFSYDVKMKEKGDIPEGYSVSREKKERFSLILESASTNQTSMYLCASIRAGGLDTQYFGPGTRLTVL.

The chain employs TRBV5-8 and TRBJ2-3; 11 bases fit TRBD2. Losses at the gene ends were 4 bases for V and 2 bases for J; bases not matched to a gene: 6. Germline lookup yields CDR1 SGHTS and CDR2 YDEGEE. The CDR3 sequence is 16 residues long. CDR3 coding DNA: TGTGCCAGCAGCCCCCTAGCGGGAGGCCCCACAGATACGCAGTATTTT. Translated, it gives CASSPLAGGPTDTQYF.

The V and J genes are TRBV11-2 and TRBJ2-5; tentatively, D is TRBD2 (5 bases). The V gene's germline CDR1 is SGHAT and CDR2 FQNNGV. The CDR3 is 13 residues long. The germline V and J ends were trimmed by 7 bases and 4 bases, with 13 bases remaining between them. The CDR3 coding sequence is TGTGCCAGCACCACCCCGGGGTCAGAGACCCAGTACTTC. Amino acid sequence: CASTTPGSETQYF.

Written as DNA, the CDR3 is TGTGCCTGGGGATTGGGGAACACTGAAGCTTTCTTT. Encoded protein: CAWGLGNTEAFF. The J gene is TRBJ1-1, the V gene TRBV30; D unresolved. The CDR3 sequence is 12 residues long. Germline values: CDR1 GTSNPN, CDR2 SVGIG (reference sequence). V lost 5 bases, J lost 1 base, and 8 bases lay in between.

The table lists this clone with a count of one. CDR3 bases: TGTGCCAGCTCACCACTCTCCTCGTCGGAGACCCAGTACTTC. It yields the protein CASSPLSSSETQYF. The rearrangement links TRBV18 to TRBJ2-5; D gene unclear. The CDR3 covers 14 residues. With 1 base removed from V and 5 bases from J, the gap between germline ends came to 11 bases. The germline V gene encodes CDR1 KGHSH and CDR2 LQKENI.

The V gene is TRBV6-5, the J gene TRBJ2-7, with 8 nucleotides matching TRBD2. Unmatched junction bases numbered 6, after V lost 5 bases and J lost 0 bases. The germline CDR1 and CDR2 sequences are MNHEY and SVGAGI. The CDR3 is made up of 15 amino acids. The DNA for the CDR3 is TGTGCCAGCAGTCCCTATAGCGGGACCTCCTACGAGCAGTACTTC. It encodes CASSPYSGTSYEQYF.

CDR3 region: CASSPVNTGELFF. CDR3 in DNA: TGTGCCAGCAGTCCGGTGAACACCGGGGAGCTGTTTTTT. This chain connects TRBV6-6 to TRBJ2-2; no firm D call. Looked up from germline, CDR1 is MNHNY and CDR2 is SVGAGI (reference sequence). The V gene lost 5 bases and the J gene lost 1 base, with 5 bases spanning the gap. CDR3 length equals 13 residues.

This chain joins TRBV29-1 and TRBJ2-5, with D hard to call. This CDR3 has 14 amino acids. The V end lost 2 bases, the J end lost 1 base, and 11 bases lay between the germline ends. Per the germline V gene, CDR1 is SQVTM and CDR2 is ANQGSEA. CDR3 amino acids: CSVEKLLLQETQYF. DNA of the CDR3: TGCAGCGTTGAAAAACTACTGCTCCAAGAGACCCAGTACTTC.

The CDR3 DNA sequence: TGTGCCAGCAGTGGACCTAGCCTGGTCGGGGAGCTGTTTTTT. It codes for CASSGPSLVGELFF. The V gene is TRBV2, the J gene TRBJ2-2; tentatively, D is TRBD2 (5 bases). Per the germline V gene, CDR1 is SNHLY and CDR2 is FYNNEI. This CDR3 comprises 14 residues. Trimming removed 4 bases from V and 7 bases from J, with 13 bases in between.

CDR3 DNA sequence: TGCAGCGTTGAAGAAACCTGGACAGGGCGAGGCGAGCAGTACTTC. Residues: CSVEETWTGRGEQYF. V gene TRBV29-1 combines with J gene TRBJ2-7, with 8 bases lining up with TRBD1. V shed 0 bases and J 6 bases; nucleotides not matched to a gene: 10. In germline, CDR1 is SQVTM, CDR2 ANQGSEA. The CDR3 length is 15 residues.